A single T cell receptor (beta chain) is shown here with its context. The data are from a study of blood T cell repertoires in COVID-19. Study at large: Donors in the United States, Italy and Spain gave samples during acute or convalescent COVID-19. In each case, the material was cDNA or gDNA derived from T cells, B-cell-depleted T cells, or PBMCs.

In the source study's methods: The assay estimated nucleated cells by amplifying reference gene primers. TCRdb's copy holds only in-frame clones and misses some; the assay was immunoSEQ multiplex PCR. The V and J calls and clone size come from that table; D and trimming were worked out from the DNA. The sample includes 200,000 or so clones, about four fifths of them seen just once. The V and J ends lost 4 bases and 6 bases respectively, with 20 bases between them. This CDR3 comprises 16 residues. Per germline, CDR1 LNHDA and CDR2 SQIVND (reference sequence). This receptor was identified in a woman in her 70s with active or convalescent COVID-19. J is TRBJ2-3 and V is TRBV19; D is possibly TRBD2 (5 bases). Material for sequencing was peripheral blood. The CDR3 DNA reads TGTGCCAGTAGTACCCCCCACGGCACCTCGGGGGATACGCAGTATTTT. Its translation is CASSTPHGTSGDTQYF.